These 19 T cell receptor beta chains came from one sample sequenced in a study of blood T cell repertoires in COVID-19. Method: immunoSEQ multiplex PCR; TCRdb's copy keeps in-frame clones and lacks some. This sample has some 70,000 clones, with 85% found just once. Sequencing used peripheral blood. The receptors here all came from a man older than 75 with acute or convalescent COVID-19.

The rearrangement links TRBV3-1 (or the pseudogene TRBV3-2) to TRBJ2-3, with a weak D call TRBD2 (6 bases). Trimming took 3 bases from V and 2 from J, leaving 9 bases between them. CDR1 is LGHDT, CDR2 YNNKEL, per germline (reference sequence). The CDR3 has 14 amino acids. The CDR3 here is CASSQGTVTDTQYF. Written as DNA, the CDR3 is TGTGCCAGCAGCCAGGGGACTGTCACAGATACGCAGTATTTT.

This clone appeared once. CDR3 DNA: TGTGCCAGTAGTAAACAGGGGGCCCCAGGAGCTTTCTTT. Translated: CASSKQGAPGAFF. The chain is built from TRBV19 and TRBJ1-1, with 9 bases identical to TRBD1. The germline gives CDR1 LNHDA, CDR2 SQIVND (reference sequence). The length of the CDR3 is 13 residues. V gave up 4 bases and J gave up 10 bases; unmatched junction bases: 7.

The DNA for the CDR3 is TGTGCCAGCAACCGAAATACGGGGTACGAGCAGTACTTC. It specifies CASNRNTGYEQYF. V usage is TRBV7-2 and J usage is TRBJ2-7; tentatively, D is TRBD2 (5 bases). V lost 7 bases to trimming and J lost 4 bases, with 14 bases between them. CDR3 length equals 13 residues. Germline V gene sequence: CDR1 SGHTA, CDR2 FQGNSA. Complete variable domain (other parts from reference TRBV7-2 and TRBJ2-7): GAGVSQSPSNKVTEKGKDVELRCDPISGHTALYWYRQSLGQGLEFLIYFQGNSAPDKSGLPSDRFSAERTGGSVSTLTIQRTQQEDSAVYLCASNRNTGYEQYFGPGTRLTVT.

This chain uses TRBV27 with TRBJ1-1; TRBD1 agrees at 9 bases. Germline CDR1 reads MNHEY; CDR2 reads SMNVEV (reference sequence). The V gene end was trimmed by 10 bases and the J gene end by 5 bases; junction bases not matched to a gene: 11. The CDR3 spans 14 residues. CDR3 residues: CATALQGARTEAFF. The CDR3 DNA is TGTGCCACCGCGCTACAGGGGGCGCGGACTGAAGCTTTCTTT.

The chain joins TRBV18 to TRBJ1-2, with unresolved D. The CDR3 sequence is 13 residues long. V lost 2 bases and J 1 base, leaving 5 bases between the germline ends. Germline V gene data show CDR1 as KGHSH and CDR2 as LQKENI. The CDR3 region is CASSPGSNYGYTF. As DNA, the CDR3 is TGTGCCAGCTCACCAGGCAGTAACTATGGCTACACCTTC. Full variable domain (rest looked up from reference TRBV18 and TRBJ1-2): NAGVMQNPRHLVRRRGQEARLRCSPMKGHSHVYWYRQLPEEGLKFMVYLQKENIIDESGMPKERFSAEFPKEGPSILRIQQVVRGDSAAYFCASSPGSNYGYTFGSGTRLTVV.

This clone was seen only a few times. The chain couples TRBV5-6 to TRBJ1-1; TRBD1 is a possible D gene (5 bases). This CDR3 has 15 residues. Germline CDR1 reads SGHDT; CDR2 reads YYEEEE. Trimming removed 0 bases from V and 2 bases from J, with 11 bases in between. The CDR3, as DNA: TGTGCCAGCAGCTTGGGGGGCAATTTAAACACTGAAGCTTTCTTT. Its translation is CASSLGGNLNTEAFF.

The chain employs TRBV7-2 and TRBJ2-1, with D tentatively TRBD2 (5 bases). CDR1 SGHTA and CDR2 FQGNSA come from the germline V gene. V was trimmed by 1 base and J by 10 bases, leaving 14 bases between them. The CDR3 sequence is 14 residues long. CDR3 in amino acids: CASSLGGGSGEQFF. The DNA for the CDR3 is TGTGCCAGCAGCTTAGGTGGAGGAAGCGGCGAGCAGTTCTTC.

The rearrangement uses TRBV6-5 and TRBJ1-1, with D uncertain. The CDR3 is 13 amino acids. Trimming took 5 bases from V and 2 from J, leaving 9 bases between them. CDR1 MNHEY and CDR2 SVGAGI come from the germline V gene. The CDR3 sequence: CASSPGINTEAFF. The CDR3 DNA follows: TGTGCCAGCAGTCCCGGGATTAACACTGAAGCTTTCTTT.

The rearrangement links TRBV13 to TRBJ2-7; 7 positions agree with TRBD2. The CDR3 sequence is 16 residues long. Germline trimming cut 5 bases from V and 5 bases from J; bases unmatched to any gene: 15. Germline CDR1 reads PRHDT; CDR2 reads FYEKMQ (reference sequence). CDR3 nucleotides: TGTGCCAGCAGCCCAAACTCGGGCGGGGGTCTCAACGAGCAGTACTTC. Translation: CASSPNSGGGLNEQYF. The full variable domain, completed using reference TRBV13 and TRBJ2-7, is AAGVIQSPRHLIKEKRETATLKCYPIPRHDTVYWYQQGPGQDPQFLISFYEKMQSDKGSIPDRFSAQQFSDYHSELNMSSLELGDSALYFCASSPNSGGGLNEQYFGPGTRLTVT.

The chain joins TRBV11-2 to TRBJ1-3, with D perhaps TRBD1 (5 bases). The CDR3 is 14 amino acids. Between the trimmed V and J ends, which lost 5 bases and 9 bases, there was a span of 17 bases. Germline loops: CDR1 SGHAT, CDR2 FQNNGV. CDR3 loop: CASSPRGLGGTIYF. The DNA for the CDR3 is TGTGCCAGCAGCCCTAGGGGCCTTGGTGGCACCATATATTTT. Drawing the rest from reference TRBV11-2 and TRBJ1-3, the complete variable domain is EAGVAQSPRYKIIEKRQSVAFWCNPISGHATLYWYQQILGQGPKLLIQFQNNGVVDDSQLPKDRFSAERLKGVDSTLKIQPAKLEDSAVYLCASSPRGLGGTIYFGEGSWLTVV.

The chain couples TRBV30 to TRBJ1-5; 7 positions match TRBD1. The J segment lost 1 base and the V segment lost 2 bases, leaving 2 bases of the junction unmatched. The length of the CDR3 is 14 residues. The germline V gene has CDR1 GTSNPN and CDR2 SVGIG (reference sequence). CDR3 sequence: CAWSLGGSNQPQHF. CDR3 DNA sequence: TGTGCCTGGAGTCTAGGGGGCAGCAATCAGCCCCAGCATTTT.

This chain joins TRBV11-3 and TRBJ2-5, with 8 bases aligning to TRBD1. The germline gives CDR1 SGHNT, CDR2 YENEEA. The CDR3 has 13 amino acids. V lost 7 bases to trimming and J lost 2 bases; unmatched junction nucleotides: 3. CDR3: CASTRQGQETQYF. The CDR3 coding sequence is TGTGCCAGCACTAGACAGGGGCAAGAGACCCAGTACTTC.

The rearrangement joins TRBV19 to TRBJ1-6, with 9 bases fitting TRBD1. The V gene end was trimmed by 4 bases and the J gene end by 9 bases; junction bases not matched to a gene: 7. The CDR3 is made up of 15 amino acids. Germline-derived CDR1 and CDR2 are LNHDA and SQIVND (reference sequence). CDR3 residues: CASSTPGQGPSPLHF. In DNA form, the CDR3 reads TGTGCCAGTAGTACTCCGGGACAGGGACCTTCACCCCTCCACTTT.

The chain employs TRBV3-1 (or the pseudogene TRBV3-2) and TRBJ2-7, with 8 nucleotides matching TRBD1. CDR1 and CDR2 from the germline V gene are LGHDT and YNNKEL (reference sequence). Trimming at V came to 6 bases and at J to 6 bases, leaving 7 bases not matched to a gene. This CDR3 has 13 amino acids. As DNA, the CDR3 is TGTGCCAGCAGTCGGACAGGGCCGAGCGAGCAGTACTTC. Residues: CASSRTGPSEQYF.

The chain links TRBV6-2 or TRBV6-3 to TRBJ2-5; TRBD2 matches 12 bases. Germline V CDR1 and CDR2: MNHEY, SVGEGT. The CDR3 contains 21 residues. Unmatched junction bases numbered 24, after V lost 4 bases and J lost 6 bases. CDR3 in amino acids: CASSSKEVLAGGPLHFQTQYF. CDR3 DNA: TGTGCCAGCAGTTCGAAAGAGGTGCTAGCGGGAGGGCCCCTGCACTTCCAGACCCAGTACTTC.

This clone was counted a single time. This chain uses TRBV6-1 with TRBJ2-5, with 7 bases that match TRBD1. The junction had 5 bases not matched to a gene; V was cut back by 3 bases and J by 1 base. Germline assignment: CDR1 MNHNS and CDR2 SASEGT. The CDR3 runs 15 residues. Here the CDR3 DNA reads TGTGCCAGCAGTGAGATAGGGGGCTTCCAAGAGACCCAGTACTTC. It translates to CASSEIGGFQETQYF.

The V call is TRBV2, the J call TRBJ1-4; 7 positions match TRBD1. V was pared by 9 bases and J by 7 bases, with 11 bases of the junction left unmatched. The CDR3 runs 14 residues. Germline CDR1 and CDR2: SNHLY and FYNNEI. This CDR3 is CARAGGLETEKLFF. CDR3 in DNA: TGTGCCAGGGCAGGGGGGTTGGAGACTGAAAAACTGTTTTTT.

The rearrangement joins TRBV28 to TRBJ1-4, with 9 bases matching TRBD1. J lost 7 bases, V lost 5 bases, and 17 bases had no gene match. This CDR3 has 18 amino acids. The V gene's germline CDR1 is MDHEN and CDR2 SYDVKM. As DNA, the CDR3 is TGTGCCAGCAGTCCGGTACTAACAGGGGGCCCGGGGCGTGAAAAACTGTTTTTT. Encoded protein: CASSPVLTGGPGREKLFF.

A single count supports this clone. The chain links TRBV10-3 to TRBJ1-1; D is possibly TRBD1 (5 bases). This CDR3 has 12 residues. Trimming pared 0 bases from V and 12 bases from J, leaving 11 bases between. CDR1 and CDR2 (germline): ENHRY, SYGVKD. The CDR3 DNA follows: TGTGCCATCAGTGAGTCTGGGGCTGTGTCTTTCTTT. Protein: CAISESGAVSFF.